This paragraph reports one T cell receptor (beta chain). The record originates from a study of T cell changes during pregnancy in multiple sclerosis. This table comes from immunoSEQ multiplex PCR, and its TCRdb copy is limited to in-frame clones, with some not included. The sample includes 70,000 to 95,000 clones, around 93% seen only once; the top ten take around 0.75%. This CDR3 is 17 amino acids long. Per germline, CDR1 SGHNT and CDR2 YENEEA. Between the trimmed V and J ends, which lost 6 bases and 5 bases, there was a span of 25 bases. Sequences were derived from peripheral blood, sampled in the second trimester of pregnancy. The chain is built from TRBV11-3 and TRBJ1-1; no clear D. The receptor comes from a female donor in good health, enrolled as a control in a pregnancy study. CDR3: CASSFSPARGRRTEAFF. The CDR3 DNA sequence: TGTGCCAGCAGTTTTTCACCGGCACGAGGGCGCAGAACTGAAGCTTTCTTT.